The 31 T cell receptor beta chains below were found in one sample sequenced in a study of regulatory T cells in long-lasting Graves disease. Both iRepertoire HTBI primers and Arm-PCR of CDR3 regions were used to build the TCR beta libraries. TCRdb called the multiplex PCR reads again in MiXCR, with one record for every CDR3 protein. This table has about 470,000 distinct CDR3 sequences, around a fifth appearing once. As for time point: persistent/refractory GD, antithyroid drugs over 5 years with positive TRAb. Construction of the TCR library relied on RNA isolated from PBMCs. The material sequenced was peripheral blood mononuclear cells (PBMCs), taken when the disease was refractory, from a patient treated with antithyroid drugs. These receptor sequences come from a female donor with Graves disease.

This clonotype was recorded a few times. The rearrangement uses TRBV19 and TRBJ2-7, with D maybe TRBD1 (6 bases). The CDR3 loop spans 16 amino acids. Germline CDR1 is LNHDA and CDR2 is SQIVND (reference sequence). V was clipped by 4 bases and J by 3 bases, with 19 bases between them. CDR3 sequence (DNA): TGTGCCAGTAGTACAACTACGGGACACTCACTCTACGAGCAGTACTTC. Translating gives CASSTTTGHSLYEQYF.

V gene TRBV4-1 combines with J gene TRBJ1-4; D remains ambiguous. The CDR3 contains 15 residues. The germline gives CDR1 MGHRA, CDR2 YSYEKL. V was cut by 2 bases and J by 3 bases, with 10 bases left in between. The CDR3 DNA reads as TGCGCCAGCAGCCAATGGATTATAGCTAATGAAAAACTGTTTTTT. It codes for CASSQWIIANEKLFF.

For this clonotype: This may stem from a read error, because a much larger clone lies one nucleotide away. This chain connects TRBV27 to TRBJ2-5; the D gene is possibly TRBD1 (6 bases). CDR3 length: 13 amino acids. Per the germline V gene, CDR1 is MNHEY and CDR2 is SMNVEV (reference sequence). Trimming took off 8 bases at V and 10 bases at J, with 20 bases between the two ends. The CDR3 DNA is TGTGCCAGCGGGGAGCGGAGGACAGCGATCCAGTACTTC. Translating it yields CASGERRTAIQYF.

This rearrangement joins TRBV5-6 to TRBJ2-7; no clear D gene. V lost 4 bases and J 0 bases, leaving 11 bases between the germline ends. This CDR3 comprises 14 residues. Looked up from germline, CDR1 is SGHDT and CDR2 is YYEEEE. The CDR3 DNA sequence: TGTGCCAGCAGCCCCCGGTTTAGCTCCTACGAGCAGTACTTC. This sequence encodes CASSPRFSSYEQYF.

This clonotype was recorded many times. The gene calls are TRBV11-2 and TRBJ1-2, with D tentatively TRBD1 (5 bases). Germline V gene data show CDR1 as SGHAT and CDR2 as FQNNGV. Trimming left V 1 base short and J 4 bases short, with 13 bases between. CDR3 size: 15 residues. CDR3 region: CASSLGAGPGYGYTF. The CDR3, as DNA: TGTGCCAGCAGCTTAGGGGCAGGGCCTGGCTATGGCTACACCTTC. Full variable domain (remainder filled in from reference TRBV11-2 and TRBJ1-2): EAGVAQSPRYKIIEKRQSVAFWCNPISGHATLYWYQQILGQGPKLLIQFQNNGVVDDSQLPKDRFSAERLKGVDSTLKIQPAKLEDSAVYLCASSLGAGPGYGYTFGSGTRLTVV.

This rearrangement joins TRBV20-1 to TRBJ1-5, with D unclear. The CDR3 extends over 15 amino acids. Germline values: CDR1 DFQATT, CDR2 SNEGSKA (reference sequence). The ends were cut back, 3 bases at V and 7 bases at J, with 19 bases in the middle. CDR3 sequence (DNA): TGCAGTGCTAGGGGGATGATGGGTCGGGAGCAGCCCCAGCATTTT. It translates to CSARGMMGREQPQHF.

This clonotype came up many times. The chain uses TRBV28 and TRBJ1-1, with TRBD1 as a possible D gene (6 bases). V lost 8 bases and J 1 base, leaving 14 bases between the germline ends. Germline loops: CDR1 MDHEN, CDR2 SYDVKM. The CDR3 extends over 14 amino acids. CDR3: CASCPGHPNTEAFF. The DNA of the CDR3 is TGTGCCAGCTGCCCGGGACACCCGAACACTGAAGCTTTCTTT.

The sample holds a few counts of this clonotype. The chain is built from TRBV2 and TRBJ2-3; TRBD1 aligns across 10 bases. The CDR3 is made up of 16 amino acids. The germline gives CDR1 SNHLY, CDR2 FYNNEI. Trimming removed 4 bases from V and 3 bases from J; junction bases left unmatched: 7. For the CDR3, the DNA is TGTGCCAGCAGTGGGCAAGGGACAGGGGTGACAGATACGCAGTATTTT. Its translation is CASSGQGTGVTDTQYF.

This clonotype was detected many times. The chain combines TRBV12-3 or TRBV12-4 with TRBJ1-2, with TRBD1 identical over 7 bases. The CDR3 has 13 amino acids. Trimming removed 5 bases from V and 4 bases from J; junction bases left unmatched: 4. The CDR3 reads CASSPGTAYGYTF. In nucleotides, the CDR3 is TGTGCCAGCAGTCCCGGGACAGCCTATGGCTACACCTTC.

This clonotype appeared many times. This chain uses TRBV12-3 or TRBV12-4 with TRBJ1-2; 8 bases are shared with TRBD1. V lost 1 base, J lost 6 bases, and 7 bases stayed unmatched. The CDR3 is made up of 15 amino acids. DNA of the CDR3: TGTGCCAGCAGTTTAGGGGTCAGGGGGCCTGATGGCTACACCTTC. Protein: CASSLGVRGPDGYTF.

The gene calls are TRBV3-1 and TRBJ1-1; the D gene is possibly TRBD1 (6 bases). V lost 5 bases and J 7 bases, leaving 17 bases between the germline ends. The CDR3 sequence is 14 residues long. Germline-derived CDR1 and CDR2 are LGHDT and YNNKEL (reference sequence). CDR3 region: CASSFSGTLDEAFF. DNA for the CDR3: TGTGCCAGCAGCTTTTCCGGGACACTAGATGAAGCTTTCTTT. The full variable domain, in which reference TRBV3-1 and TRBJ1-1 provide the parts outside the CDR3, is DTAVSQTPKYLVTQMGNDKSIKCEQNLGHDTMYWYKQDSKKFLKIMFSYNNKELIINETVPNRFSPKSPDKAHLNLHINSLELGDSAVYFCASSFSGTLDEAFFGQGTRLTVV.

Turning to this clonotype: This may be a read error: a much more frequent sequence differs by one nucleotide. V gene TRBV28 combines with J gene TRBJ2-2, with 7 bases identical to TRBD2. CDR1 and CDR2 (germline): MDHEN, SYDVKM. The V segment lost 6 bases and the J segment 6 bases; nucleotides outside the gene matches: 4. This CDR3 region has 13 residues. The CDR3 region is CASSMGGAGELFF. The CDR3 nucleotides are TGTGCCAGCAGCATGGGAGGGGCCGGGGAGCTGTTTTTT.

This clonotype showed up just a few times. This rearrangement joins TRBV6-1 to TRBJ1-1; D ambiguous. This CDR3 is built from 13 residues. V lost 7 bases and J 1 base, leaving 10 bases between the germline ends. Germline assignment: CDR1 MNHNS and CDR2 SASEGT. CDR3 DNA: TGTGCCAGCAAAACGGGGAGGAACACTGAAGCTTTCTTT. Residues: CASKTGRNTEAFF.

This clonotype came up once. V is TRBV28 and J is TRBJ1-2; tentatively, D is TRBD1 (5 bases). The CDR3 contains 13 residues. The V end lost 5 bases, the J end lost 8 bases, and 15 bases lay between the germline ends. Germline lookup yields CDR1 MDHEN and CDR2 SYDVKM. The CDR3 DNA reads TGTGCCAGCAGTGCCTCAGGGACGCGGGGCTACACCTTC. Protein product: CASSASGTRGYTF.

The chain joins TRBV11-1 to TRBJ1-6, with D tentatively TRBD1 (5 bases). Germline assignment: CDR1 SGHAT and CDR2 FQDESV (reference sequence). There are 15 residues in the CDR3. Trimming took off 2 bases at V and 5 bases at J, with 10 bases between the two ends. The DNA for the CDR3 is TGTGCCAGCAGCTTACACGAGGGGAATAATTCACCCCTCCACTTT. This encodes CASSLHEGNNSPLHF.

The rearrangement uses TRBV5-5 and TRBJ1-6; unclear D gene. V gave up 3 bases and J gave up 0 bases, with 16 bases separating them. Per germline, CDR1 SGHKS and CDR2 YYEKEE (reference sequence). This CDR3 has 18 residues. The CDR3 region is CASSYRGGESSYNSPLHF. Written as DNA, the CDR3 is TGTGCCAGCAGCTATCGGGGAGGCGAAAGCTCCTATAATTCACCCCTCCACTTT.

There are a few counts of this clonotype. CDR3 loop: CASSEAGDSLNEKLFF. The CDR3 coding sequence is TGTGCCAGCAGTGAAGCGGGGGACAGTCTTAATGAAAAACTGTTTTTT. The chain links TRBV6-1 to TRBJ1-4; 7 bases match TRBD1. After removal of 0 bases from V and 4 bases from J, the junction contained 5 bases not matched to a gene. The CDR3 contains 16 residues. Germline V gene lookup returns CDR1 MNHNS and CDR2 SASEGT.

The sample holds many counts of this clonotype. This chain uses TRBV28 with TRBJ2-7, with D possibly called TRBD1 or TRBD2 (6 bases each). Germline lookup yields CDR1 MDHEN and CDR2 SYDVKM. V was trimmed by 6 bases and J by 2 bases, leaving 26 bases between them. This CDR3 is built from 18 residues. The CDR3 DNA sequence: TGTGCCAGCAGCCGGTGGGGGGCCCTAACTAACCTTCCCTACGAGCAGTACTTC. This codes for CASSRWGALTNLPYEQYF.

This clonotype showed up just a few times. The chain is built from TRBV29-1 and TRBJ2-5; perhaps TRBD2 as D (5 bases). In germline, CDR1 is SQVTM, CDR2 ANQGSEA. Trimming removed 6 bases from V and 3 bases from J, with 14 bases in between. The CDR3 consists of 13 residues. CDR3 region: CSVDPGMEETQYF. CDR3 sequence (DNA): TGCAGCGTGGATCCGGGGATGGAAGAGACCCAGTACTTC. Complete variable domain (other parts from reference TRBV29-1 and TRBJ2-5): SAVISQKPSRDICQRGTSLTIQCQVDSQVTMMFWYRQQPGQSLTLIATANQGSEATYESGFVIDKFPISRPNLTFSTLTVSNMSPEDSSIYLCSVDPGMEETQYFGPGTRLLVL.

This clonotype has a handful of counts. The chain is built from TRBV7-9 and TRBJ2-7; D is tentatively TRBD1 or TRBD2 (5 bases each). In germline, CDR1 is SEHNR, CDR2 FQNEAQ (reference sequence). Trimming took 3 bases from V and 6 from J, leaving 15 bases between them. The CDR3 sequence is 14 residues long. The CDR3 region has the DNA TGTGCCAGCAGCTTTTTAGGGGTAGAGGGCGAGCAGTACTTC. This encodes CASSFLGVEGEQYF. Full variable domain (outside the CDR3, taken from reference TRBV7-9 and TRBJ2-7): DTGVSQNPRHKITKRGQNVTFRCDPISEHNRLYWYRQTLGQGPEFLTYFQNEAQLEKSRLLSDRFSAERPKGSFSTLEIQRTEQGDSAMYLCASSFLGVEGEQYFGPGTRLTVT.

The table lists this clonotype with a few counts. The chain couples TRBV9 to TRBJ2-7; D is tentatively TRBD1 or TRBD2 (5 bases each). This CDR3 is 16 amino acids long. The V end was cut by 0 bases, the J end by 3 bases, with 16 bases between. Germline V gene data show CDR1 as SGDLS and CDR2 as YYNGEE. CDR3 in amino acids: CASSVGDGSSFYEQYF. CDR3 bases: TGTGCCAGCAGCGTAGGGGACGGGTCAAGTTTCTACGAGCAGTACTTC.

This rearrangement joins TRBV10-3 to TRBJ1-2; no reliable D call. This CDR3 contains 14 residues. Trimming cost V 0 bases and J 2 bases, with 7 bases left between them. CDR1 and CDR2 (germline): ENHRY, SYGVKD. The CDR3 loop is CAISESSGNYGYTF. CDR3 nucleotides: TGTGCCATCAGTGAGTCTTCCGGAAACTATGGCTACACCTTC.

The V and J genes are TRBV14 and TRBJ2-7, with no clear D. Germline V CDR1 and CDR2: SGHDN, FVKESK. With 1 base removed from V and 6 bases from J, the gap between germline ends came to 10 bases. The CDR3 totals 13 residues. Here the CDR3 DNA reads TGTGCCAGCAGCCAAGTTTCAGGCGGCGAGCAGTACTTC. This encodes CASSQVSGGEQYF.

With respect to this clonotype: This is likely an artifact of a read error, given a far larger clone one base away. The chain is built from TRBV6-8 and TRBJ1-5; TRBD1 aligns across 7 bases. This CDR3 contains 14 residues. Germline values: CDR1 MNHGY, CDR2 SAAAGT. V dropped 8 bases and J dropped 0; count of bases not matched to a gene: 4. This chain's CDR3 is CASGGTDSNQPQHF. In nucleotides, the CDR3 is TGTGCCAGCGGTGGGACAGATAGCAATCAGCCCCAGCATTTT.

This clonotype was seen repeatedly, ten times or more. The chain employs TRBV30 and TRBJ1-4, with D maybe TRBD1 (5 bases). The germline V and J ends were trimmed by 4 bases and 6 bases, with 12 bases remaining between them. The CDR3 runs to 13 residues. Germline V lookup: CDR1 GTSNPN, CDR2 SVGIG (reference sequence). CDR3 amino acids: CAWNGDGYEKLFF. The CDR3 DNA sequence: TGTGCCTGGAATGGGGACGGATATGAAAAACTGTTTTTT.

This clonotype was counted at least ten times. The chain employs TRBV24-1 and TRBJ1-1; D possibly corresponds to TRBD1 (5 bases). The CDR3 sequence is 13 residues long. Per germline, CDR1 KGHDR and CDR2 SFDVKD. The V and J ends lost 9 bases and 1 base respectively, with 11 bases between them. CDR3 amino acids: CATRGAENTEAFF. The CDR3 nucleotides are TGTGCCACCCGAGGGGCGGAGAACACTGAAGCTTTCTTT.

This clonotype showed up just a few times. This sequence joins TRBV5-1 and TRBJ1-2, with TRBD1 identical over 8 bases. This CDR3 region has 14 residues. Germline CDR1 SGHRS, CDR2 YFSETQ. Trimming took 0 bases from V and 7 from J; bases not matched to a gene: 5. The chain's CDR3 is CASSLVGQGAGYTF. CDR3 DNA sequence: TGCGCCAGCAGCTTGGTAGGACAGGGAGCTGGCTACACCTTC.

CDR3 region: CSARSPRTVRTEAFF. The CDR3, as DNA: TGCAGTGCTAGATCCCCCAGGACCGTTCGCACTGAAGCTTTCTTT. The chain recombines TRBV20-1 with TRBJ1-1; the D is unclear. This CDR3 is built from 15 residues. CDR1 and CDR2 (germline): DFQATT, SNEGSKA (reference sequence). The V end lost 2 bases, the J end lost 4 bases, and 17 bases lay between the germline ends.

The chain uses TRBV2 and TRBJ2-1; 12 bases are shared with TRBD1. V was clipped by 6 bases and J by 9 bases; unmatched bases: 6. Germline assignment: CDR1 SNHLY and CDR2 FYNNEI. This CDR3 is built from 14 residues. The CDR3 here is CASSRDRGRVEQFF. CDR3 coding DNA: TGTGCCAGCAGCCGGGACAGGGGGCGTGTTGAGCAGTTCTTC.

CDR3 nucleotide sequence: TGTGCCAGCAGTGATGCTCCTACGGAGCAGTACTTC. This encodes CASSDAPTEQYF. The rearrangement uses TRBV25-1 and TRBJ2-7; D is unresolved. The germline CDR1 and CDR2 sequences are MGHDK and SYGVNS. The CDR3 is made up of 12 amino acids. Trimming shortened V by 3 bases and J by 7 bases, and 10 bases separated the two germline ends.

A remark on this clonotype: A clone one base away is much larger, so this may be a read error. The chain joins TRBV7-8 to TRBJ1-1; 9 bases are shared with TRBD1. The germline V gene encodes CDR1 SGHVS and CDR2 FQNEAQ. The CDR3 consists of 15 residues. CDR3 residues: CASSLAGTGPTEASF. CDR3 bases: TGTGCCAGCAGCTTAGCCGGGACAGGGCCCACTGAAGCTTCCTTT.